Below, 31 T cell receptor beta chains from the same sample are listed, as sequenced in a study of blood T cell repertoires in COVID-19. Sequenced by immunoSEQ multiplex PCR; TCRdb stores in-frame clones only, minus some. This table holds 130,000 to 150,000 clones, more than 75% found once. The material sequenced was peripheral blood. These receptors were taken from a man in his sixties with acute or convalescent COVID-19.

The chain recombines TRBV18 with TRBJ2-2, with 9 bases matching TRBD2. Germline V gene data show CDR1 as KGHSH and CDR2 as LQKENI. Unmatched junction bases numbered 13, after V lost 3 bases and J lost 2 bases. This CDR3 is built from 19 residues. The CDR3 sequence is CASSPETGRLAANTGELFF. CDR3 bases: TGTGCCAGCTCACCCGAGACGGGACGACTAGCGGCAAACACCGGGGAGCTGTTTTTT.

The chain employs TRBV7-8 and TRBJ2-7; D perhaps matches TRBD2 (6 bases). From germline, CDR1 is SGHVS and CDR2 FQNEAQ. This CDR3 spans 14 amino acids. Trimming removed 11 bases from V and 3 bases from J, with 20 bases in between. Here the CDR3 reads CALWYGGKDYEQYF. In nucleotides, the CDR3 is TGTGCCCTATGGTACGGGGGTAAAGACTACGAGCAGTACTTC.

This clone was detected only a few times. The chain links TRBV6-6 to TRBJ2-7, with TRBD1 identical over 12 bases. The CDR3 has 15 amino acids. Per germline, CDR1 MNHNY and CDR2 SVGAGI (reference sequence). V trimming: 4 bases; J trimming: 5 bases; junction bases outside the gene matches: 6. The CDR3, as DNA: TGTGCCAGCAGTTCCCCGGGACAGGGGGCCGACGAGCAGTACTTC. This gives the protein CASSSPGQGADEQYF.

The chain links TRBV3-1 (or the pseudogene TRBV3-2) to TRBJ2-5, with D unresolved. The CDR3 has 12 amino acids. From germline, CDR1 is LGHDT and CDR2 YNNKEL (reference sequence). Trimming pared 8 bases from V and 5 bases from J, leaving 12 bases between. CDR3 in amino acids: CASRLGAETQYF. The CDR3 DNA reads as TGTGCCAGCCGTCTCGGAGCCGAGACCCAGTACTTC.

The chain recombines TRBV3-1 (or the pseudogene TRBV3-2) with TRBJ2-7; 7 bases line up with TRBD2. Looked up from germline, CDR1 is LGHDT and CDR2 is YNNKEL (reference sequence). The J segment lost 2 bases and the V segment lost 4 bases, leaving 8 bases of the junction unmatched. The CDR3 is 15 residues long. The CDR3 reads CASSRTGTIPYEQYF. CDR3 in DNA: TGTGCCAGCAGCCGGACCGGGACTATCCCCTACGAGCAGTACTTC.

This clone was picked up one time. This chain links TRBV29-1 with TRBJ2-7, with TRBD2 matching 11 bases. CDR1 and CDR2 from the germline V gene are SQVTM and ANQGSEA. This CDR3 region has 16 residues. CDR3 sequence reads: CSAQGLAETSTYEQYF. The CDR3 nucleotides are TGCAGTGCCCAGGGACTAGCGGAGACCTCAACCTACGAGCAGTACTTC.

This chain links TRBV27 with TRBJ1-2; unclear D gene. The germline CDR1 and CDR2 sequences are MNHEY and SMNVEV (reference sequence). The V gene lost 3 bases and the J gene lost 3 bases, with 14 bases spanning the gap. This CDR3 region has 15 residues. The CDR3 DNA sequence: TGTGCCAGCAGTTTTGGAGGGATTGGGGACTATGGCTACACCTTC. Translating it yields CASSFGGIGDYGYTF.

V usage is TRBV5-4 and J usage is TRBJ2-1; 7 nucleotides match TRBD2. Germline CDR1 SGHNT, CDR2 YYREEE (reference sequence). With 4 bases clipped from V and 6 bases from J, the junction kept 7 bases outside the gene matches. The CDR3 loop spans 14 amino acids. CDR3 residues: CASSGTLASNEQFF. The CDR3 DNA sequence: TGTGCCAGCAGCGGCACACTAGCGTCCAATGAGCAGTTCTTC.

The CDR3: CASSIDPGEAAFF. CDR3 coding DNA: TGTGCCAGTAGTATAGATCCGGGTGAAGCAGCTTTCTTT. The chain joins TRBV19 to TRBJ1-1, with D unresolved. CDR3 size: 13 residues. The V gene lost 0 bases and the J gene lost 10 bases, with 12 bases spanning the gap. The germline CDR1 and CDR2 sequences are LNHDA and SQIVND (reference sequence).

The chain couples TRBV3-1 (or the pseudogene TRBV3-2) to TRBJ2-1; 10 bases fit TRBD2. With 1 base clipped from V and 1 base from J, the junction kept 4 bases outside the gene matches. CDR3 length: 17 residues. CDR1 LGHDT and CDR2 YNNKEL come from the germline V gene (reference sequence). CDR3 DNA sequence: TGTGCCAGCAGCCAAGTCGGTAGCGGGAGGTCCTACAATGAGCAGTTCTTC. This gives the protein CASSQVGSGRSYNEQFF.

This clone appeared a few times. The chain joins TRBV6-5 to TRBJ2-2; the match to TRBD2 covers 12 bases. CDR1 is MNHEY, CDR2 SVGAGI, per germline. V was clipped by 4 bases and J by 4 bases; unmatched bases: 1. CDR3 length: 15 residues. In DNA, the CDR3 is TGTGCCAGCAGTTCGGGACTAGCGGGCACCGGGGAGCTGTTTTTT. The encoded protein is CASSSGLAGTGELFF.

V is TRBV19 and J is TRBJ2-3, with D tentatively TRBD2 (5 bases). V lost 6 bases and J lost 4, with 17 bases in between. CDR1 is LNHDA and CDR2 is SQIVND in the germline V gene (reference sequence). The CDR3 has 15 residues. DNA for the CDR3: TGTGCCAGTAGCCGGACGCCTGGGAGCGCAGATACGCAGTATTTT. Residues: CASSRTPGSADTQYF.

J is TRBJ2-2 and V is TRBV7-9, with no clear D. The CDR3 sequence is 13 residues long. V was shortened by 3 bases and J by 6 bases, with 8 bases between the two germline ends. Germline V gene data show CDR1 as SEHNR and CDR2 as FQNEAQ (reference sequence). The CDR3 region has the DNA TGTGCCAGCAGCTTTATGTCCGCCGGGGAGCTGTTTTTT. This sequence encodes CASSFMSAGELFF.

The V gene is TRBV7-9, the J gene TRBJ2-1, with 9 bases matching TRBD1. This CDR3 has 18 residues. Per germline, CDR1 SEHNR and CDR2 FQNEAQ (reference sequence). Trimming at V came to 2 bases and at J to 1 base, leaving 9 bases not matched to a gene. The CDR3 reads CASSLMLGGTGSYNEQFF. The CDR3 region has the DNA TGTGCCAGCAGCTTAATGTTGGGGGGGACAGGGTCCTACAATGAGCAGTTCTTC.

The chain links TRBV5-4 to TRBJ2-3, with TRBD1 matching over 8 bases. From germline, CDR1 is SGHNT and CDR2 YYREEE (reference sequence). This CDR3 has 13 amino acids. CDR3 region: CRDGTGGADTQYF. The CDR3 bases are TGTCGAGACGGGACAGGCGGGGCAGATACGCAGTATTTT.

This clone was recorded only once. The CDR3 loop reads CASSSQRPGLWHYGYTF. CDR3 DNA sequence: TGTGCCAGCAGTTCCCAACGACCAGGGCTCTGGCACTATGGCTACACCTTC. The chain couples TRBV27 to TRBJ1-2, with D possibly TRBD1 on 5 matching bases. This CDR3 comprises 17 residues. Trimming removed 4 bases at V and 3 bases at J, with 21 bases between. The V gene's germline CDR1 is MNHEY and CDR2 SMNVEV (reference sequence).

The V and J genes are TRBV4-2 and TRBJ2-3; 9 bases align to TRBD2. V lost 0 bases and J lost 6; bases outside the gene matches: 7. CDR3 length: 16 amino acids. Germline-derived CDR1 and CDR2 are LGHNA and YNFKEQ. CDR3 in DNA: TGTGCCAGCAGCCAAGACCCTAGCGGGAACTCGGATACGCAGTATTTT. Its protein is CASSQDPSGNSDTQYF.

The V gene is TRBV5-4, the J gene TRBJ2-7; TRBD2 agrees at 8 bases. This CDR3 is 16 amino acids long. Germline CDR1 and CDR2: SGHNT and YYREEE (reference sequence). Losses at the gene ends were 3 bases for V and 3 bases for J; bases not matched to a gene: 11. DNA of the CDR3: TGTGCCAGCAGCTGGGGAGGGGATAGCGGGAACTACGAGCAGTACTTC. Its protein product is CASSWGGDSGNYEQYF.

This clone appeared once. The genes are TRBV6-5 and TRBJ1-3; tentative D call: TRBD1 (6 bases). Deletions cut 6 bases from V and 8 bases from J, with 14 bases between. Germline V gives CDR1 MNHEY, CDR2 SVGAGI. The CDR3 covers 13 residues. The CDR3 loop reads CASRQGWMDTIYF. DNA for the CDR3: TGTGCCAGCAGACAGGGCTGGATGGACACCATATATTTT.

The CDR3 DNA reads TGTGCCAGCAGCGAAGGGGTCACTGGGGCCAACGTCCTGACTTTC. Translation: CASSEGVTGANVLTF. This rearrangement joins TRBV7-8 to TRBJ2-6; possible D gene TRBD1, 5 bases. CDR3 length: 15 amino acids. Trimming stripped 5 bases from V and 2 bases from J, with 10 bases between. Germline CDR1 SGHVS, CDR2 FQNEAQ.

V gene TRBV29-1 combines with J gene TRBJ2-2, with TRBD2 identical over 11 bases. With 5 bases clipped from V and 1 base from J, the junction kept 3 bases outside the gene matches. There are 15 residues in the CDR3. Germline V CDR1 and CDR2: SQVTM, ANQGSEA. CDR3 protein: CSVQGLAGNTGELFF. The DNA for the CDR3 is TGCAGCGTTCAAGGACTAGCGGGGAACACCGGGGAGCTGTTTTTT.

CDR3 sequence (DNA): TGTGCCAGCAGCTTAGCGGTGACAGGGGGCTACGAGCAGTACTTC. It codes for CASSLAVTGGYEQYF. The rearrangement joins TRBV7-2 to TRBJ2-7; 9 nucleotides match TRBD1. Germline lookup yields CDR1 SGHTA and CDR2 FQGNSA. Trimming at V came to 0 bases and at J to 3 bases, leaving 3 bases not matched to a gene. This CDR3 spans 15 amino acids.

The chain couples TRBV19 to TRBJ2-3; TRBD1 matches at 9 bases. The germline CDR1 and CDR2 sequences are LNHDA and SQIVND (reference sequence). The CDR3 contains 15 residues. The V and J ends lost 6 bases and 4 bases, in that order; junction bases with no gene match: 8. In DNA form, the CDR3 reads TGTGCCAGTAGGGGGACAGGGCAAGTTGCAGATACGCAGTATTTT. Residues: CASRGTGQVADTQYF.

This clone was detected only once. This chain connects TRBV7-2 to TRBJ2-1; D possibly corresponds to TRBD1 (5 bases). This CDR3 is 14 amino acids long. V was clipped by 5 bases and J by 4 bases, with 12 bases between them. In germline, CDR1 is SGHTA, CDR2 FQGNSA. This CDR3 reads CASSPNRNYNEQFF. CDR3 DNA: TGTGCCAGCAGCCCAAACAGGAATTACAATGAGCAGTTCTTC.

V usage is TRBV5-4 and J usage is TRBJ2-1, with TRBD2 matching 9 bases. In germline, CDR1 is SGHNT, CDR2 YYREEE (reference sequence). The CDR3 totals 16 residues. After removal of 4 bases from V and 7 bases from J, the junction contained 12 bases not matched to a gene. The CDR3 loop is CASSPGGASGMNEQFF. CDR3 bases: TGTGCCAGCAGCCCAGGTGGGGCTAGCGGGATGAATGAGCAGTTCTTC.

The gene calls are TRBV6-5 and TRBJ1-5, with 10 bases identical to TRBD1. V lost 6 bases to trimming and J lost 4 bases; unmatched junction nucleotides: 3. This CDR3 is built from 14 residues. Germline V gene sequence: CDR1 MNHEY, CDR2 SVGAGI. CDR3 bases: TGTGCCAGCAGGGGGGGACAGGGGAATCAGCCCCAGCATTTT. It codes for CASRGGQGNQPQHF.

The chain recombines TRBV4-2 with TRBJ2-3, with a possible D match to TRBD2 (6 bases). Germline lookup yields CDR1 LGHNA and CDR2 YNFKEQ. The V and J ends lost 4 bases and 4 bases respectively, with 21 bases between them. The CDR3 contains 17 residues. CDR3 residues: CASSPTRGAGPADTQYF. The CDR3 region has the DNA TGTGCCAGCAGCCCCACAAGGGGAGCGGGTCCGGCAGATACGCAGTATTTT.

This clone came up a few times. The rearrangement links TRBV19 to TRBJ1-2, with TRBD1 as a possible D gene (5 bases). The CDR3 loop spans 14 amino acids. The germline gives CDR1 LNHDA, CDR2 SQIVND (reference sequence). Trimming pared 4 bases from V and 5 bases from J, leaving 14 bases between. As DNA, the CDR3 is TGTGCCAGTAGTACCCCACGGGGGGATTATGGCTACACCTTC. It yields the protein CASSTPRGDYGYTF.

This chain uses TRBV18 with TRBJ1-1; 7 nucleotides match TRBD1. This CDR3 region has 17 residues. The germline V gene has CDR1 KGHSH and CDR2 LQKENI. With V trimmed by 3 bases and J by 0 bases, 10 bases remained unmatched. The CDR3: CASSPDRTGSMNTEAFF. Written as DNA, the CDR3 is TGTGCCAGCTCACCCGACCGGACAGGTTCCATGAACACTGAAGCTTTCTTT. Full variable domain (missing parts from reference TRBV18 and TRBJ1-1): NAGVMQNPRHLVRRRGQEARLRCSPMKGHSHVYWYRQLPEEGLKFMVYLQKENIIDESGMPKERFSAEFPKEGPSILRIQQVVRGDSAAYFCASSPDRTGSMNTEAFFGQGTRLTVV.

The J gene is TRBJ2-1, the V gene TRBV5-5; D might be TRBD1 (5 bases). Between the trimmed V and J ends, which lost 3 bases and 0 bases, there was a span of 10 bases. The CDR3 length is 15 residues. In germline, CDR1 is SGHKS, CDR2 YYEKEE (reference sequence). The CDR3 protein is CASSSTVSSYNEQFF. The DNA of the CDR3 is TGTGCCAGCAGCTCGACAGTTTCCTCCTACAATGAGCAGTTCTTC.

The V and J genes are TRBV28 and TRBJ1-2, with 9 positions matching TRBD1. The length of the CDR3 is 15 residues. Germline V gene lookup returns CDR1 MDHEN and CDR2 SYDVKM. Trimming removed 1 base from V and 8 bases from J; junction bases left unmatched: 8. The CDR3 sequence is CASSLYTGTGSGYTF. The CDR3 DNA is TGTGCCAGCAGTTTATACACCGGGACAGGGAGCGGCTACACCTTC.